Below are 32 T cell receptor beta chains sequenced from a single sample in a study of radiation and T cells in renal cell carcinoma. Documented time point: baseline pretreatment blood. The treatment here: 15 Gy SBRT to primary tumor, nephrectomy 4 weeks later. Repertoires were generated with immunoSEQ multiplex PCR, while TCRdb's copy carries only in-frame clones and drops some. The sample lists 140,000 to 150,000 clones, about 88% occurring once. The sample in question was blood, obtained from a patient whose treatment included radiotherapy and nephrectomy. These TCRs come from a woman in her seventies with renal cell carcinoma.

The genes are TRBV7-9 and TRBJ2-7, with D unclear. Trimming removed 1 base from V and 2 bases from J, with 9 bases in between. Germline loops: CDR1 SEHNR, CDR2 FQNEAQ (reference sequence). This CDR3 has 14 amino acids. The CDR3 DNA reads TGTGCCAGCAGCTTAGTAGGGTTCCCCTACGAGCAGTACTTC. Its protein is CASSLVGFPYEQYF.

CDR3: CASSLLRTGGVVGEQFF. Here the CDR3 DNA reads TGTGCCAGCAGCCTACTAAGGACAGGGGGCGTTGTAGGTGAGCAGTTCTTC. The rearrangement links TRBV4-2 to TRBJ2-1; 11 nucleotides line up with TRBD1. The CDR3 sequence is 17 residues long. V was clipped by 4 bases and J by 9 bases; unmatched bases: 14. Germline CDR1 LGHNA, CDR2 YNFKEQ.

The chain joins TRBV2 to TRBJ1-4; the D is unclear. Trimming left V 4 bases short and J 4 bases short, with 7 bases between. The germline V gene encodes CDR1 SNHLY and CDR2 FYNNEI. This CDR3 has 13 amino acids. The CDR3 region has the DNA TGTGCCAGCAGTGGGGCGGATAATGAAAAACTGTTTTTT. Its translation: CASSGADNEKLFF.

The chain couples TRBV11-3 to TRBJ2-7, with 7 positions matching TRBD1. Germline trimming cut 3 bases from V and 0 bases from J; bases unmatched to any gene: 8. The CDR3 runs 16 residues. Germline assignment: CDR1 SGHNT and CDR2 YENEEA. CDR3 amino acids: CASSFYDRDSSYEQYF. As DNA, the CDR3 is TGTGCCAGCAGCTTCTACGACAGGGACAGCTCCTACGAGCAGTACTTC.

The rearrangement uses TRBV5-1 and TRBJ1-2; 9 bases align to TRBD1. Trimming cost V 0 bases and J 6 bases; bases outside gene matches: 3. Per germline, CDR1 SGHRS and CDR2 YFSETQ. The CDR3 extends over 14 amino acids. The CDR3 coding sequence is TGCGCCAGCAGCTTGGGGGACAGGGTCGATGGCTACACCTTC. It codes for CASSLGDRVDGYTF. Looking up the rest from reference TRBV5-1 and TRBJ1-2 gives the full variable domain: KAGVTQTPRYLIKTRGQQVTLSCSPISGHRSVSWYQQTPGQGLQFLFEYFSETQRNKGNFPGRFSGRQFSNSRSEMNVSTLELGDSALYLCASSLGDRVDGYTFGSGTRLTVV.

This chain uses TRBV14 with TRBJ1-4; D is undetermined. There are 13 residues in the CDR3. In germline, CDR1 is SGHDN, CDR2 FVKESK. V lost 3 bases and J lost 5, with 7 bases in between. The CDR3 region is CASSHYRNEKLFF. The CDR3 bases are TGTGCCAGCAGCCATTATCGGAATGAAAAACTGTTTTTT.

Here the CDR3 reads CAIRADSNYGYTF. The CDR3 nucleotides read TGTGCCATCAGGGCGGACAGTAACTATGGCTACACCTTC. The rearrangement uses TRBV10-3 and TRBJ1-2; a possible D gene is TRBD1 (6 bases). The CDR3 consists of 13 residues. Germline V gene lookup returns CDR1 ENHRY and CDR2 SYGVKD. Trimming removed 6 bases at V and 1 base at J, with 9 bases between.

This clone was detected only once. At the DNA level, this CDR3 is encoded by other sequences in the same sample as well. The gene calls are TRBV10-3 and TRBJ2-1; D is unclear. V was cut by 0 bases and J by 7 bases, with 7 bases left in between. The CDR3 is made up of 13 amino acids. The germline CDR1 and CDR2 sequences are ENHRY and SYGVKD. For the CDR3, the DNA is TGTGCCATCAGTGAGTCAACTGGGAATGAGCAGTTCTTC. This sequence encodes CAISESTGNEQFF.

The CDR3 DNA follows: TGCGCCAGCAGCTTTTTACAGAATATAGACCACAATGAGCAGTTCTTC. This gives the protein CASSFLQNIDHNEQFF. The chain has TRBV5-1 and TRBJ2-1; unclear D gene. The CDR3 is made up of 16 amino acids. Trimming removed 2 bases at V and 5 bases at J, with 17 bases between. Per germline, CDR1 SGHRS and CDR2 YFSETQ.

The chain carries TRBV30 and TRBJ2-3; D not certain. The CDR3 length is 14 residues. V was clipped by 3 bases and J by 4 bases, with 14 bases between them. Germline CDR1 is GTSNPN and CDR2 is SVGIG (reference sequence). CDR3 nucleotides: TGTGCCTGGAGCGGAGTAAGTCGGGCAGATACGCAGTATTTT. Protein sequence: CAWSGVSRADTQYF.

The chain couples TRBV7-2 to TRBJ2-3; D gene uncertain. This CDR3 has 13 residues. Germline CDR1 reads SGHTA; CDR2 reads FQGNSA. Trimming removed 4 bases at V and 2 bases at J, with 7 bases between. This chain's CDR3 is CASSSGFTDTQYF. DNA of the CDR3: TGTGCCAGCAGCTCCGGGTTCACAGATACGCAGTATTTT.

This chain joins TRBV7-2 and TRBJ2-7, with D perhaps TRBD2 (5 bases). Germline V lookup: CDR1 SGHTA, CDR2 FQGNSA. Trimming took 3 bases from V and 5 from J, leaving 8 bases between them. The CDR3 is 12 amino acids. Here the CDR3 DNA reads TGTGCCAGCAGCTTCCCCGGGAACGAGCAGTACTTC. Its translation is CASSFPGNEQYF.

The rearrangement uses TRBV5-1 and TRBJ2-1, with D possibly TRBD1 on 5 matching bases. The germline CDR1 and CDR2 sequences are SGHRS and YFSETQ. Trimming took 0 bases from V and 7 from J, leaving 14 bases between them. This CDR3 is 15 amino acids long. The CDR3 loop reads CASSLVAGQWNEQFF. The DNA for the CDR3 is TGCGCCAGCAGCTTGGTGGCAGGGCAATGGAATGAGCAGTTCTTC.

This clone has only one observation. The chain couples TRBV28 to TRBJ1-6, with 8 positions matching TRBD1. CDR3 size: 18 residues. The V gene end was trimmed by 2 bases and the J gene end by 3 bases; junction bases not matched to a gene: 9. Per the germline V gene, CDR1 is MDHEN and CDR2 is SYDVKM. Written as DNA, the CDR3 is TGTGCCAGCAGTTTACCCGGGACAGGAGCCTTCTATAATTCACCCCTCCACTTT. Protein sequence: CASSLPGTGAFYNSPLHF.

This clone occurred a few times. This rearrangement joins TRBV19 to TRBJ2-5; TRBD2 agrees at 10 bases. Per the germline V gene, CDR1 is LNHDA and CDR2 is SQIVND (reference sequence). This CDR3 has 12 residues. Trimming cost V 9 bases and J 4 bases; bases outside gene matches: 2. CDR3 loop: CASRLAGETQYF. In DNA form, the CDR3 reads TGTGCCAGCAGACTAGCGGGAGAGACCCAGTACTTC.

The CDR3 protein is CASHYMNTEAFF. CDR3 sequence (DNA): TGTGCCAGCCACTATATGAACACTGAAGCTTTCTTT. The chain joins TRBV28 to TRBJ1-1; D remains ambiguous. Looked up from germline, CDR1 is MDHEN and CDR2 is SYDVKM. Trimming cost V 8 bases and J 0 bases, with 7 bases left between them. CDR3 length equals 12 residues.

The rearrangement links TRBV5-4 to TRBJ2-1; unclear D gene. The CDR3 totals 15 residues. Trimming took off 2 bases at V and 0 bases at J, with 9 bases between the two ends. Germline-derived CDR1 and CDR2 are SGHNT and YYREEE (reference sequence). Written as DNA, the CDR3 is TGTGCCAGCAGCTTAGGCTATAGCTCCTACAATGAGCAGTTCTTC. It codes for CASSLGYSSYNEQFF.

This rearrangement joins TRBV5-8 to TRBJ1-2; no definite D call. V lost 3 bases and J lost 5, with 14 bases in between. The length of the CDR3 is 14 residues. CDR1 and CDR2 from the germline V gene are SGHTS and YDEGEE. The CDR3 DNA follows: TGTGCCAGCAGCTCCCGGGGAGATTTTTATGGCTACACCTTC. It specifies CASSSRGDFYGYTF.

In the case of this clone: Other DNA sequences in this sample translate to the same CDR3. J is TRBJ1-5 and V is TRBV5-1; TRBD1 agrees at 8 bases. Germline values: CDR1 SGHRS, CDR2 YFSETQ. With V trimmed by 5 bases and J by 7 bases, 8 bases remained unmatched. This CDR3 comprises 14 residues. The DNA for the CDR3 is TGCGCCAGCAGTTATGGACAGGGAGGGCAGCCCCAGCATTTT. It yields the protein CASSYGQGGQPQHF.

The V gene is TRBV9, the J gene TRBJ2-3; D not resolved. The length of the CDR3 is 14 residues. Per germline, CDR1 SGDLS and CDR2 YYNGEE. The V gene lost 4 bases and the J gene lost 3 bases, with 12 bases spanning the gap. This chain's CDR3 is CASSLGSVTDTQYF. The CDR3 nucleotides read TGTGCCAGCAGCTTAGGCTCGGTGACAGATACGCAGTATTTT.

The chain is built from TRBV7-8 and TRBJ2-3, with D tentatively TRBD1 (6 bases). CDR3 length equals 12 residues. Trimming removed 11 bases from V and 0 bases from J, with 9 bases in between. CDR1 and CDR2 from the germline V gene are SGHVS and FQNEAQ. DNA of the CDR3: TGTGCCGGCCAGGGGAGCACAGATACGCAGTATTTT. This gives the protein CAGQGSTDTQYF. The complete variable domain, with remaining parts taken from reference TRBV7-8 and TRBJ2-3, reads GAGVSQSPRYKVAKRGQDVALRCDPISGHVSLFWYQQALGQGPEFLTYFQNEAQLDKSGLPSDRFFAERPEGSVSTLKIQRTQQEDSAVYLCAGQGSTDTQYFGPGTRLTVL.

The CDR3: CASSSTGTGNYEQYF. In DNA form, the CDR3 reads TGTGCCAGCAGTTCTACCGGGACAGGGAACTACGAGCAGTACTTC. This chain uses TRBV27 with TRBJ2-7, with 9 bases identical to TRBD1. The CDR3 contains 15 residues. Germline V gene sequence: CDR1 MNHEY, CDR2 SMNVEV (reference sequence). V lost 4 bases, J lost 3 bases, and 7 bases stayed unmatched.

CDR3 bases: TGTGCCAGCTCACCATGGGGTGGCACTGAAGCTTTCTTT. This sequence encodes CASSPWGGTEAFF. V is TRBV18 and J is TRBJ1-1; D is unresolved. Germline V gene sequence: CDR1 KGHSH, CDR2 LQKENI. The V gene lost 2 bases and the J gene lost 4 bases, with 8 bases spanning the gap. The CDR3 covers 13 residues.

This sequence joins TRBV5-4 and TRBJ2-4, with a tentative D call TRBD2 (7 bases). V was pared by 4 bases and J by 3 bases, with 23 bases between. Germline V lookup: CDR1 SGHNT, CDR2 YYREEE (reference sequence). CDR3 length: 18 residues. In DNA, the CDR3 is TGTGCCAGCAGCGTGAATATTTGGGGGGGCCTTGACAAAAACATTCAGTACTTC. This translates into CASSVNIWGGLDKNIQYF.

The chain links TRBV7-8 to TRBJ2-7; 9 nucleotides align to TRBD1. Looked up from germline, CDR1 is SGHVS and CDR2 is FQNEAQ. The V and J ends lost 0 bases and 12 bases, in that order; junction bases with no gene match: 12. The CDR3 sequence is 15 residues long. The CDR3 here is CASSLATWGVGQGYF. As DNA, the CDR3 is TGTGCCAGCAGCTTAGCTACTTGGGGGGTGGGACAGGGGTACTTC.

In this sample, this clone turned up a few times. The CDR3 region is CASSEAPGQTYEQYF. The DNA of the CDR3 is TGTGCCAGCAGTGAAGCCCCGGGCCAAACCTACGAGCAGTACTTC. The V and J genes are TRBV6-1 and TRBJ2-7, with D unresolved. Trimming left V 0 bases short and J 2 bases short, with 11 bases between. Looked up from germline, CDR1 is MNHNS and CDR2 is SASEGT. This CDR3 comprises 15 residues.

This sequence joins TRBV6-5 and TRBJ1-1; D unresolved. This CDR3 is 15 amino acids long. V lost 7 bases and J 1 base, leaving 16 bases between the germline ends. Germline V gene sequence: CDR1 MNHEY, CDR2 SVGAGI. CDR3 protein: CASIKDGWGNTEAFF. The CDR3 DNA sequence: TGTGCCAGCATAAAGGACGGTTGGGGGAACACTGAAGCTTTCTTT.

The V gene is TRBV6-4, the J gene TRBJ2-5; D gene ambiguous. This CDR3 is built from 11 residues. Germline V gene data show CDR1 as MRHNA and CDR2 as SNTAGT. Trimming cost V 2 bases and J 7 bases, with 5 bases left between them. The CDR3 DNA follows: TGTGCCAGCAGTGACGGCGGGACCCAGTACTTC. Its protein is CASSDGGTQYF.

The J gene is TRBJ2-3, the V gene TRBV9; D not resolved. CDR1 and CDR2 from the germline V gene are SGDLS and YYNGEE. The CDR3 length is 12 residues. V lost 4 bases and J lost 2, with 5 bases in between. The CDR3 is CASSRLTDTQYF. CDR3 nucleotide sequence: TGTGCCAGCAGCCGCCTCACAGATACGCAGTATTTT.

V usage is TRBV5-4 and J usage is TRBJ2-7, with 8 bases aligning to TRBD1. CDR3 length: 15 residues. After removal of 4 bases from V and 4 bases from J, the junction contained 10 bases not matched to a gene. The V gene's germline CDR1 is SGHNT and CDR2 YYREEE (reference sequence). The CDR3 is CASSPQGAKKYEQYF. CDR3 bases: TGTGCCAGCAGCCCCCAGGGGGCAAAGAAGTACGAGCAGTACTTC.

The J gene is TRBJ1-4, the V gene TRBV7-9; D is perhaps TRBD1 (5 bases). Germline-derived CDR1 and CDR2 are SEHNR and FQNEAQ (reference sequence). The CDR3 has 14 amino acids. The ends were cut back, 2 bases at V and 4 bases at J, with 8 bases in the middle. The CDR3 is CASSLRQNNEKLFF. As DNA, the CDR3 is TGTGCCAGCAGCTTACGACAGAATAATGAAAAACTGTTTTTT.

V gene TRBV5-1 combines with J gene TRBJ1-2; D is uncertain. The CDR3 runs to 14 residues. Germline V lookup: CDR1 SGHRS, CDR2 YFSETQ. Deletions cut 1 base from V and 0 bases from J, with 7 bases between. As DNA, the CDR3 is TGCGCCAGCAGCTTGCTGCCGGCTAACTATGGCTACACCTTC. Translated: CASSLLPANYGYTF.